Following are 8 T cell receptor beta chains from one sample sequenced in a study of metastatic and nonmetastatic thyroid tumors. With MiXCR, TCRdb reprocessed the PCR reads. The profile shows about 70,000 clones, 18% of them singletons. No patient had received any treatment before thyroid surgery. The sample comprised blood. These TCRs come from a female donor with papillary thyroid cancer or a benign thyroid nodule (not recorded which). Some clones in this sample may be carry-over from other donors' samples.

The chain recombines TRBV5-4 with TRBJ1-2; perhaps TRBD1 as D (5 bases). Germline V lookup: CDR1 SGHNT, CDR2 YYREEE (reference sequence). With 4 bases removed from V and 2 bases from J, the gap between germline ends came to 15 bases. The CDR3 length is 15 residues. The CDR3 protein is CASSPGGRGNYGYTF. CDR3 nucleotide sequence: TGTGCCAGCAGCCCCGGGGGTCGGGGAAACTATGGCTACACCTTC. Full variable domain (rest looked up from reference TRBV5-4 and TRBJ1-2): ETGVTQSPTHLIKTRGQQVTLRCSSQSGHNTVSWYQQALGQGPQFIFQYYREEENGRGNFPPRFSGLQFPNYSSELNVNALELDDSALYLCASSPGGRGNYGYTFGSGTRLTVV.

This clone was seen a handful of times. DNA for the CDR3: TGTGCCAGCAGTGAGGTACCGGGTGAAAAACTGTTTTTT. As protein: CASSEVPGEKLFF. The V call is TRBV6-4, the J call TRBJ1-4; D gene uncertain. The CDR3 sequence is 13 residues long. The germline V gene encodes CDR1 MRHNA and CDR2 SNTAGT. V lost 3 bases, J lost 7 bases, and 9 bases lay in between.

The chain links TRBV18 to TRBJ2-7; a weak D match, TRBD1 (6 bases). Germline assignment: CDR1 KGHSH and CDR2 LQKENI. Trimming left V 4 bases short and J 6 bases short, with 10 bases between. CDR3 length equals 12 residues. The CDR3, as DNA: TGTGCCAGCTCACTCACAGGGCTCGAGCAGTACTTC. It is translated as CASSLTGLEQYF.

This chain uses TRBV6-5 with TRBJ2-4; D gene uncertain. Germline-derived CDR1 and CDR2 are MNHEY and SVGAGI. Trimming removed 0 bases at V and 1 base at J, with 4 bases between. This CDR3 has 14 amino acids. CDR3: CASSYSLAKNIQYF. As DNA, the CDR3 is TGTGCCAGCAGTTACTCATTGGCCAAAAACATTCAGTACTTC.

This clone was observed a handful of times. As DNA, the CDR3 is TGTGCCAGCAGTTTATCCGGACAGGGAATTAGGTCTGGCTATGGCTACACCTTC. This encodes CASSLSGQGIRSGYGYTF. The chain is built from TRBV27 and TRBJ1-2, with 8 bases aligning to TRBD1. From germline, CDR1 is MNHEY and CDR2 SMNVEV (reference sequence). The CDR3 length is 18 residues. J lost 4 bases, V lost 0 bases, and 13 bases had no gene match.

This clone has at least ten counts. J is TRBJ1-1 and V is TRBV30; a weak D match, TRBD1 (5 bases). Germline V gene sequence: CDR1 GTSNPN, CDR2 SVGIG (reference sequence). Deletions cut 2 bases from V and 4 bases from J, with 17 bases between. The CDR3 has 15 residues. CDR3 amino acids: CAWSRGDLSATEAFF. The CDR3 coding sequence is TGTGCCTGGAGTAGGGGAGACCTCAGCGCCACTGAAGCTTTCTTT. The full variable domain, with the rest looked up from reference TRBV30 and TRBJ1-1, is SQTIHQWPATLVQPVGSPLSLECTVEGTSNPNLYWYRQAAGRGLQLLFYSVGIGQISSEVPQNLSASRPQDRQFILSSKKLLLSDSGFYLCAWSRGDLSATEAFFGQGTRLTVV.

A word on this clone: A read error may be the cause here, since a much bigger clone is one base away. V is TRBV20-1 and J is TRBJ2-3, with TRBD1 matching 7 bases. The CDR3 is 15 residues long. Germline CDR1 is DFQATT and CDR2 is SNEGSKA (reference sequence). CDR3 loop: CSARNRDRGTDTKYF. The CDR3 nucleotides read TGCAGTGCTAGAAATCGGGACAGAGGCACAGATACGAAGTATTTT.

In this sample, this clone turned up a few times. The chain is built from TRBV6-1 and TRBJ1-2, with TRBD1 matching over 7 bases. Unmatched junction bases numbered 10, after V lost 5 bases and J lost 4 bases. The CDR3 runs 15 residues. Germline CDR1 MNHNS, CDR2 SASEGT. DNA for the CDR3: TGTGCCAGCAGTACCGGGACAGTGGGAGGCTATGGCTACACCTTC. As protein: CASSTGTVGGYGYTF.